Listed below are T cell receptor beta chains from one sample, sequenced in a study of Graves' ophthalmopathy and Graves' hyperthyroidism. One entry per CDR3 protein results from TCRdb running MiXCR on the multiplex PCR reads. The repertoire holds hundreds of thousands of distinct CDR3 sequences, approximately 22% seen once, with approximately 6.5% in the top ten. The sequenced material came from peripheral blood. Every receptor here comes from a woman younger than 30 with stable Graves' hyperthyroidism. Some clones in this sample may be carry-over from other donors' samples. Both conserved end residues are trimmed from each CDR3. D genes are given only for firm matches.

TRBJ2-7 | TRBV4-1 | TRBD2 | ASSQAPGLAGKRSYEQY
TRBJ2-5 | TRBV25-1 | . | ASSDAGTQY
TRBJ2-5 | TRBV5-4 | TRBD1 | ASSSGTEKETQY
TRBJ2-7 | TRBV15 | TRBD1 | ATSSWDRGYEQY
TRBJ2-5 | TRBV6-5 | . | ASSYSGRARGETQY
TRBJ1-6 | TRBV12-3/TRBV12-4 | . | ASSFDRFNSPLH
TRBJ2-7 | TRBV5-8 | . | ASSFWTGTYEQY
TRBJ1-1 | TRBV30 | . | AWKGTRGLNTEAF
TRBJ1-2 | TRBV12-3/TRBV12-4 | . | ASYRGGGYT
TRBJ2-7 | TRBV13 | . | ASSLSATEQY
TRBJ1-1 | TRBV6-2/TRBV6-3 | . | ASSYPVFRQSFVMNTEAF
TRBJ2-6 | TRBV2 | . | ASSAFGKGKGANVLT
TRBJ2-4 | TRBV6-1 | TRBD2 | ASSELSGEAKNIQY
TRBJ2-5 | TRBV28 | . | ASSSWRGAETQY
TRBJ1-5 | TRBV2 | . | ASSRHGNQPQH
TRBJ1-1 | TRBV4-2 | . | ASSPRRFTNTEAF
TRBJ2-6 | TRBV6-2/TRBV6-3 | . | ASSYPRQGDNVLT
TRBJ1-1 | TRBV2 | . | ASSEERVGTEAF
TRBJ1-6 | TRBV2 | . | ASSKNSPLH
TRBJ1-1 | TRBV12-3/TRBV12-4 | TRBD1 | ASSLRDRANTEAF
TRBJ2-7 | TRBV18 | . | ASSRRTELAYEQY
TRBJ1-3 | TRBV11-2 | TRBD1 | ASSFETGDGNTIY
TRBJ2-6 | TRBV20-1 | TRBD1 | SAPGRTGPSGANVLT
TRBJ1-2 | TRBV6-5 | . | ATQLGTNYGYT
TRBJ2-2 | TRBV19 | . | ASSISAGELF
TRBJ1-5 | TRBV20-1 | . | SARDATGSPLAGQPQH
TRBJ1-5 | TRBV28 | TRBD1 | ASSLRDSRLNQPQH
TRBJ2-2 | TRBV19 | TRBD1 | ASSRDRGFVGELF
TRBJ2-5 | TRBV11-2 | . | ASSLAGPWETQY
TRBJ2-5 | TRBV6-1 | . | ASSVGGLMKTQY
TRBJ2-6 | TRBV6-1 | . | ASSGDRDTENSGANVLT
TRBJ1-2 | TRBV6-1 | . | ASSEASGVGGGDGYT
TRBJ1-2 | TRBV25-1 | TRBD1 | ASSPADRLNGYT
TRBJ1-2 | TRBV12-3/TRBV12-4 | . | ASSGGGNGYT
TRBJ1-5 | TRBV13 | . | ASSRGGLGQPQH
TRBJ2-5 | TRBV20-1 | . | SARDLGARETQY
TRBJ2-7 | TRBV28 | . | ASSLKSGELY
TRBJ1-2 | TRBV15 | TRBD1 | ATRAGTGFYYT
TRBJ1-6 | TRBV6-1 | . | ASSASRGSYSPLH
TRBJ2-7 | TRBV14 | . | ASSDPRKGGYEQY
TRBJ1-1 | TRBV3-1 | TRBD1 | ASSQDSRQGATEAF
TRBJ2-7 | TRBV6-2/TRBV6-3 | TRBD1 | ASKTPGQGIGY
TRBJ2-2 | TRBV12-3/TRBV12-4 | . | ASSPRGSGDTGELF
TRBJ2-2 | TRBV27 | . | AVRVSGELF
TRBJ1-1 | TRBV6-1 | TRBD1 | ASSPIQGAHESEAF
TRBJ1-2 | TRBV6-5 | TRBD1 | ASSYAAGGATYGYT
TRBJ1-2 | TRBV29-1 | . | SVERGSYGYT
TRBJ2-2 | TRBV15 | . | ATAGLPNTGELF
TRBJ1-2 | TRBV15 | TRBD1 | ATSRVRGTGAGYT
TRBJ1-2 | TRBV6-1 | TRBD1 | ASSPSGQAFYGYT